This T cell receptor (beta chain) is drawn from a study of T cell clonality in common variable immunodeficiency. Study-level results: Fewer TCRbeta clones were shared among CVID subjects than controls. Authors noted CVID clonality's cause needs subpopulation repertoire sequencing.

The CDR3 contains 12 residues. CDR1 LNHDA and CDR2 SQIVND come from the germline V gene (reference sequence). Sequenced by immunoSEQ multiplex PCR; TCRdb stores in-frame clones only, minus some. Altogether approximately 64,000 clones were found in the sample, and no singletons occur. Turning to this clone: What it binds is not known. This may come from a read error, since a much larger clone is one base off. The CDR3 end lies 3 residues beyond the end of the read and is filled in from the germline J gene.

The V gene is TRBV19, the J gene TRBJ1-1; D remains ambiguous. The sequence came from a person aged 18 to 70 in good health. The sequenced sample was peripheral blood mononuclear cells. CDR3 sequence: CASSIAKGEAFF. The CDR3 bases that were read are TGTGCCAGTAGTATCGCGAAGGGCGAA.